The entry below gives a single T cell receptor (beta chain) sequence along with its context. This entry is derived from a study of control samples from healthy donors and cancer patients. The germline V gene has CDR1 SGDLS and CDR2 YYNGEE. V lost 4 bases to trimming and J lost 2 bases; unmatched junction nucleotides: 9. There are 16 residues in the CDR3. Produced via immunoSEQ multiplex PCR; TCRdb's table is partial and in-frame only. The top ten hold around 5.4% of the sample, which has fewer than 90,000 clones, more than 70% seen once. The clonotype comes from a woman between 45 and 65 years old in good health. The J gene is TRBJ2-3, the V gene TRBV9; 8 nucleotides agree with TRBD2. The sequenced material came from blood. Here the CDR3 reads CASSRTPGGLTDTQYF. The CDR3 nucleotides read TGTGCCAGCAGCCGAACTCCGGGGGGGCTCACAGATACGCAGTATTTT.